Given below is one T cell receptor (beta chain) in context. Clones were read by immunoSEQ multiplex PCR, and TCRdb kept only the in-frame ones, dropping some. The sample records 150,000 or so clones, roughly 92% being singletons. The data belong to a study of control samples from healthy donors and cancer patients. V lost 7 bases and J 1 base, leaving 10 bases between the germline ends. CDR1 and CDR2 (germline): SNHLY, FYNNEI. The CDR3 covers 13 residues. The receptor was isolated from a young man in good health. This rearrangement joins TRBV2 to TRBJ1-1, with D possibly TRBD1 on 5 matching bases. Sequencing used blood. The DNA for the CDR3 is TGTGCCAGCATCCCGGGGCCGAACACTGAAGCTTTCTTT. Translation: CASIPGPNTEAFF. Variable domain in full (rest from reference TRBV2 and TRBJ1-1): EPEVTQTPSHQVTQMGQEVILRCVPISNHLYFYWYRQILGQKVEFLVSFYNNEISEKSEIFDDQFSVERPDGSNFTLKIRSTKLEDSAMYFCASIPGPNTEAFFGQGTRLTVV.